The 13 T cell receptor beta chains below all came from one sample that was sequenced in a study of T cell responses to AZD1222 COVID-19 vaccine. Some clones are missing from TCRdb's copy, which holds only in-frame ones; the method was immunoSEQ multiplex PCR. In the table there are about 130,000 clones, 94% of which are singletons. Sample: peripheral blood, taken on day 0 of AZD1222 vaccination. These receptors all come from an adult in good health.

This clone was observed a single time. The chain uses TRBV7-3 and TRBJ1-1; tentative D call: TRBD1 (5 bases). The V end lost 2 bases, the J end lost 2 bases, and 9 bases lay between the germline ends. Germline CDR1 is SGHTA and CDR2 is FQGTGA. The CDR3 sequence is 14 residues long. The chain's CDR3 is CASSLGHQNTEAFF. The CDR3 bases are TGTGCCAGCAGCTTAGGACACCAAAACACTGAAGCTTTCTTT.

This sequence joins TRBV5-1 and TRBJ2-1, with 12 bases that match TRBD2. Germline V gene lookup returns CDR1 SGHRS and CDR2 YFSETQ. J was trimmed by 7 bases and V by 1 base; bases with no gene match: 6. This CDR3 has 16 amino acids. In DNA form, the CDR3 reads TGCGCCAGCAGCTTGTCGGCGCTAGCGGGAGGGAATGAGCAGTTCTTC. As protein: CASSLSALAGGNEQFF.

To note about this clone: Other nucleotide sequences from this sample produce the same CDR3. The CDR3 reads CASSSYYEQYF. For the CDR3, the DNA is TGTGCCAGCAGCTCATACTATGAGCAGTACTTC. This chain connects TRBV28 to TRBJ2-7; the D is unclear. This CDR3 has 11 residues. Germline V CDR1 and CDR2: MDHEN, SYDVKM. Trimming removed 6 bases at V and 7 bases at J, with 10 bases between.

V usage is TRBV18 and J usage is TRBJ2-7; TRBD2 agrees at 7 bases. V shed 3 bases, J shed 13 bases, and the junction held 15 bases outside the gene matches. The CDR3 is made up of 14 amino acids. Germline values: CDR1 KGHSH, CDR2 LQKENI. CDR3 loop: CASSPTSVDPPNYF. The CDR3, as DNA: TGTGCCAGCTCACCCACTAGCGTGGACCCCCCCAACTACTTC.

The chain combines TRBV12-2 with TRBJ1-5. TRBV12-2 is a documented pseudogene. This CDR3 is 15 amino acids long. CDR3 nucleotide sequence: TGTGCAAGTCGCTCCGGGGGAGATAGCAATCAGCCCCAGCATTTT. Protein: CASRSGGDSNQPQHF.

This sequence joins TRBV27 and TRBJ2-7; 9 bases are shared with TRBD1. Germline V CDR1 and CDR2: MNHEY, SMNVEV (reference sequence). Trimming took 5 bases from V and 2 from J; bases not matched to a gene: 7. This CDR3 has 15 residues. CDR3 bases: TGTGCCAGCAGTCCGAAGGGGACAGGGACCTACGAGCAGTACTTC. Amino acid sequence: CASSPKGTGTYEQYF.

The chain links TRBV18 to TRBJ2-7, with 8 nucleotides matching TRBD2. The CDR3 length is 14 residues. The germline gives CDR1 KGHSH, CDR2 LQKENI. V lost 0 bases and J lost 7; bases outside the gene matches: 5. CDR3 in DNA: TGTGCCAGCTCACCACCGTTAGCGGGAAGGGAGCAGTACTTC. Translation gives CASSPPLAGREQYF.

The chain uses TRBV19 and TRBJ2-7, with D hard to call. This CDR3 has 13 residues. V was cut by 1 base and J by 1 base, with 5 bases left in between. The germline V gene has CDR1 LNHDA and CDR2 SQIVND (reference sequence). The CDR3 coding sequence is TGTGCCAGTAGTATAGGACCATCCTACGAGCAGTACTTC. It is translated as CASSIGPSYEQYF. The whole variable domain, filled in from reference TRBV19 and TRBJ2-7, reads DGGITQSPKYLFRKEGQNVTLSCEQNLNHDAMYWYRQDPGQGLRLIYYSQIVNDFQKGDIAEGYSVSREKKESFPLTVTSAQKNPTAFYLCASSIGPSYEQYFGPGTRLTVT.

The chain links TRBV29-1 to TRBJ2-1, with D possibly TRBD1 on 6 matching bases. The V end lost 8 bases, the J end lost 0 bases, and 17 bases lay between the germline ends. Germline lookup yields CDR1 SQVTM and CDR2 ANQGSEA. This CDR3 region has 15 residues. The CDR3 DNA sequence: TGCAGCATCAGTCAGGGGCTCCGCTCCTACAATGAGCAGTTCTTC. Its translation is CSISQGLRSYNEQFF.

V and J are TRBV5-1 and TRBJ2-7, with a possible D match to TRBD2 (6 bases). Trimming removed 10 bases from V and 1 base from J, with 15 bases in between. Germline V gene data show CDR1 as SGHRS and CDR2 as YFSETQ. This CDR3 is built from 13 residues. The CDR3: CASSYGTSYEQYF. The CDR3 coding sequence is TGCGCCTCTAGTTACGGGACTTCCTACGAGCAGTACTTC.

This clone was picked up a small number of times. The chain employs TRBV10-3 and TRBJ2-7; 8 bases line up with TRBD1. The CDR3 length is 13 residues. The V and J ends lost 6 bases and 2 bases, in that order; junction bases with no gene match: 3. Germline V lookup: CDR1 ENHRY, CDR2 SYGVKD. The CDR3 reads CAIRETGAYEQYF. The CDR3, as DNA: TGTGCCATCAGAGAGACAGGGGCCTACGAGCAGTACTTC.

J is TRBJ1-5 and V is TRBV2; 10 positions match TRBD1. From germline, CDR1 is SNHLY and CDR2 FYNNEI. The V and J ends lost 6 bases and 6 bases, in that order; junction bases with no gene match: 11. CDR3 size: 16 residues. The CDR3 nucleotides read TGTGCCAGCAGAAGGGCCGGGACAGGGGTCGCTCAGCCCCAGCATTTT. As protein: CASRRAGTGVAQPQHF. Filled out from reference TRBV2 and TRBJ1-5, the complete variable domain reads EPEVTQTPSHQVTQMGQEVILRCVPISNHLYFYWYRQILGQKVEFLVSFYNNEISEKSEIFDDQFSVERPDGSNFTLKIRSTKLEDSAMYFCASRRAGTGVAQPQHFGDGTRLSIL.

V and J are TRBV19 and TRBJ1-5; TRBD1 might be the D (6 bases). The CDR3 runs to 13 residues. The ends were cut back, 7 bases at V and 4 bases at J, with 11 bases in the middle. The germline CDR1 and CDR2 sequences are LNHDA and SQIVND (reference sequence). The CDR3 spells CASTLRGNQPQHF. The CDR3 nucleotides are TGTGCCAGTACCCTAAGGGGGAATCAGCCCCAGCATTTT.